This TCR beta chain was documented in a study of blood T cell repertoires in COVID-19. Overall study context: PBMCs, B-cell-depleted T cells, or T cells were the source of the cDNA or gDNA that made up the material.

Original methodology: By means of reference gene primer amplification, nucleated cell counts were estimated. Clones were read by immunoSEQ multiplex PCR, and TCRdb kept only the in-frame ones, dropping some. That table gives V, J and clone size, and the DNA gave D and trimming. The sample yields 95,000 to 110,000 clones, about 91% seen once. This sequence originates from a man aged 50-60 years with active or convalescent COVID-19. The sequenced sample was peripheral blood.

DNA for the CDR3: TGTGCCAGCAGCACCTCGGGACAGGAAACCTACGAGCAGTACTTC. This sequence encodes CASSTSGQETYEQYF. This chain uses TRBV7-2 with TRBJ2-7; 8 nucleotides match TRBD1. Looked up from germline, CDR1 is SGHTA and CDR2 is FQGNSA. V was pared by 5 bases and J by 2 bases, with 8 bases of the junction left unmatched. This CDR3 comprises 15 residues.